Included here is one T cell receptor beta chain sequence, with context. The target antigen is unknown. Other DNA sequences in this sample translate to the same CDR3. CDR1 SGHRS and CDR2 YFSETQ come from the germline V gene. CDR3 length: 13 residues. Trimming pared 0 bases from V and 4 bases from J, leaving 6 bases between. As handled by the study authors: There were no quality scores in the junction-only immunoSEQ sequences, so filtering differed. Here immunoSEQ multiplex PCR was the method, and the copy in TCRdb shows in-frame clones only, minus some. The DNA gave D and trimming, while V, J and clone size come from that table. The sample carries about 1.1 million clones, approximately 80% recorded once. This sample is part of a study of shared clonotypes between healthy human individuals. Study-level results: It was anticipated that sequencing depth would influence how many clonotypes donors shared. Estimated clonotype richness was generally higher in naive than memory subsets.

The material sequenced was memory CD4+ T cells from PBMCs. Subset given: CD45RA-negative fraction. The V gene is TRBV5-1, the J gene TRBJ2-3, with a weak D call TRBD1 (5 bases). The clonotype originates from a man younger than 35 in good health. Some clones in this sample may be carry-over from other donors' samples. In DNA form, the CDR3 reads TGCGCCAGCAGCTTGGGGGGCGCAGATACGCAGTATTTT. Residues: CASSLGGADTQYF.